The sequence of this T cell receptor beta chain was determined in a study of neurological immune-mediated disorders. Note on this clonotype: Its antigen is unknown.

TCRdb called the 5' RACE reads again in MiXCR, with one record for every CDR3 protein. The sample holds some 60,000 distinct CDR3 sequences; roughly 9.7% are singletons and the top ten take 12%. The V and J ends lost 0 bases and 9 bases respectively, with 9 bases between them. The length of the CDR3 is 13 residues. CDR1 and CDR2 from the germline V gene are LGHDT and YNNKEL (reference sequence). Study outcomes and limitations: No expanded-clone CDR3 amino acid sequence recurred across subjects, suggesting private TCR-beta repertoires.

Time point defined: longitudinal time-point 2. The healthy controls volunteered at a blood bank in Maryland, USA. The unsorted libraries originated from 2 million PBMCs kept at -80 C. This receptor was taken from a man between 25 and 39 years old in good health. The specimen was PBMCs. J is TRBJ1-5 and V is TRBV3-1; D gene unclear. The CDR3 DNA follows: TGTGCCAGCAGCCAAGATATTCGACGGCCCCAGCATTTT. It translates to CASSQDIRRPQHF.